The 23 T cell receptor beta chains in this list originate from one sample, sequenced in a study of identical twins. TCRdb reprocessed the 5' RACE reads with MiXCR, giving one entry per CDR3 protein. The repertoire holds 400,000 to 550,000 distinct CDR3 sequences, with roughly 26% as singletons. These data were also reused for a study on T cells expressing NK-cell markers.

Sequencing was performed on CD4+ T cells sorted from blood. The receptor source for this set is a woman between 18 and 29 years old in good health.

This chain links TRBV10-3 with TRBJ2-7, with TRBD2 matching over 9 bases. Germline V gives CDR1 ENHRY, CDR2 SYGVKD. The V and J ends lost 2 bases and 5 bases, in that order; junction bases with no gene match: 1. The CDR3 loop spans 13 amino acids. The CDR3 coding sequence is TGTGCCATCAGTGAGGCTAGCGGGAACGAGCAGTACTTC. Protein sequence: CAISEASGNEQYF.

The genes are TRBV11-1 and TRBJ2-7; 10 bases are shared with TRBD2. The germline gives CDR1 SGHAT, CDR2 FQDESV (reference sequence). There are 18 residues in the CDR3. Unmatched junction bases numbered 16, after V lost 4 bases and J lost 4 bases. The CDR3 reads CASSSPTSGITGSYEQYF. The CDR3 DNA is TGTGCCAGCAGCTCGCCAACTAGCGGGATAACGGGTAGTTACGAGCAGTACTTC.

J is TRBJ2-3 and V is TRBV7-2, with D unclear. Per the germline V gene, CDR1 is SGHTA and CDR2 is FQGNSA. The V and J ends lost 1 base and 7 bases respectively, with 6 bases between them. The CDR3 is made up of 12 amino acids. CDR3 coding DNA: TGTGCCAGCAGCTTAGTAAGGCATACGCAGTATTTT. This translates into CASSLVRHTQYF.

The chain is built from TRBV10-1 and TRBJ2-2; TRBD1 is a possible D gene (6 bases). This CDR3 has 13 amino acids. Trimming removed 6 bases at V and 7 bases at J, with 12 bases between. Per the germline V gene, CDR1 is WNHNN and CDR2 is SYGVQD (reference sequence). CDR3 protein: CASRGTLDGELFF. The CDR3 DNA follows: TGCGCCAGCAGAGGGACATTAGACGGGGAGCTGTTTTTT.

A few counts support this clonotype. J is TRBJ1-5 and V is TRBV20-1; tentative D call: TRBD1 (5 bases). This CDR3 contains 13 residues. With 5 bases removed from V and 4 bases from J, the gap between germline ends came to 12 bases. In germline, CDR1 is DFQATT, CDR2 SNEGSKA (reference sequence). CDR3 sequence: CSAAGSQNQPQHF. In nucleotides, the CDR3 is TGCAGTGCTGCAGGGAGCCAAAATCAGCCCCAGCATTTT.

The chain links TRBV28 to TRBJ1-2; TRBD1 matches 7 bases. Germline loops: CDR1 MDHEN, CDR2 SYDVKM. The CDR3 is 16 amino acids. The trim removed 4 bases at V and 4 bases at J, leaving 12 bases unmatched. The CDR3, as DNA: TGTGCCAGCAGTTCGCCGGGACAGCGATGGAGCTATGGCTACACCTTC. Its translation: CASSSPGQRWSYGYTF.

This clonotype turned up a few times. J is TRBJ1-1 and V is TRBV3-1, with a weak D call TRBD1 (6 bases). The CDR3 consists of 14 residues. CDR1 is LGHDT, CDR2 YNNKEL, per germline (reference sequence). Trimming removed 3 bases at V and 5 bases at J, with 13 bases between. The CDR3 sequence is CASSQRGVWTEAFF. The CDR3 DNA sequence: TGTGCCAGCAGCCAGAGGGGGGTATGGACTGAAGCTTTCTTT.

The CDR3, as DNA: TGCAGCGTTCGGGGGCTGGGGGAGCAGTACTTC. Translation gives CSVRGLGEQYF. The chain couples TRBV29-1 to TRBJ2-7; D possibly uses TRBD1 or TRBD2 (6 bases each). The CDR3 covers 11 residues. From germline, CDR1 is SQVTM and CDR2 ANQGSEA. V was shortened by 5 bases and J by 7 bases, with 12 bases between the two germline ends.

This clonotype has only a few counts. V usage is TRBV12-3 or TRBV12-4 and J usage is TRBJ2-7; TRBD1 agrees at 8 bases. J was trimmed by 10 bases and V by 5 bases; bases with no gene match: 4. CDR3 length: 11 amino acids. The CDR3 DNA reads TGTGCCAGCAGTCTCAGGGGGCAACAGTACTTC. Its protein is CASSLRGQQYF.

J is TRBJ2-1 and V is TRBV12-3 or TRBV12-4; 8 nucleotides match TRBD1. This CDR3 has 14 amino acids. Unmatched junction bases numbered 4, after V lost 6 bases and J lost 3 bases. CDR3 in DNA: TGTGCCAGCAGGAGGGACAGGTTCTACAATGAGCAGTTCTTC. Protein product: CASRRDRFYNEQFF.

In this sample, this clonotype turned up once. V is TRBV2 and J is TRBJ2-7; D may match TRBD1 or TRBD2 (5 bases each). The CDR3 sequence is 12 residues long. Germline assignment: CDR1 SNHLY and CDR2 FYNNEI. Trimming shortened V by 6 bases and J by 12 bases, and 18 bases separated the two germline ends. CDR3 sequence (DNA): TGTGCCAGCAGCGGCCGGGACCGTCAGTGGTACTTC. As protein: CASSGRDRQWYF.

The chain carries TRBV3-1 and TRBJ2-7; a possible D gene is TRBD1 (6 bases). Germline CDR1 and CDR2: LGHDT and YNNKEL (reference sequence). The CDR3 contains 13 residues. V lost 2 bases and J lost 6, with 11 bases in between. The CDR3 sequence: CASSQYRDGEQYF. For the CDR3, the DNA is TGTGCCAGCAGCCAATACAGGGATGGCGAGCAGTACTTC.

The CDR3 protein is CSATGKSYEQYF. CDR3 sequence (DNA): TGCAGTGCCACAGGGAAATCCTACGAGCAGTACTTC. The chain is built from TRBV20-1 and TRBJ2-7, with a possible D match to TRBD1 (6 bases). Trimming removed 6 bases from V and 1 base from J, with 10 bases in between. Germline V gene sequence: CDR1 DFQATT, CDR2 SNEGSKA (reference sequence). The CDR3 spans 12 residues.

This rearrangement joins TRBV5-5 to TRBJ2-3; D not resolved. Trimming removed 0 bases at V and 0 bases at J, with 8 bases between. The CDR3 spans 15 residues. Germline V gene data show CDR1 as SGHKS and CDR2 as YYEKEE (reference sequence). The CDR3 nucleotides are TGTGCCAGCAGCTTGGACAGCTATAGCACAGATACGCAGTATTTT. This codes for CASSLDSYSTDTQYF.

The chain links TRBV5-1 to TRBJ2-5; possible D gene TRBD2, 6 bases. The CDR3 sequence is 15 residues long. Per germline, CDR1 SGHRS and CDR2 YFSETQ. Trimming stripped 4 bases from V and 3 bases from J, with 16 bases between. The CDR3 is CASSEGEVHKETQYF. The CDR3 nucleotides are TGCGCCAGCAGCGAAGGGGAGGTACACAAAGAGACCCAGTACTTC.

The chain carries TRBV11-2 and TRBJ2-7; no reliable D call. The CDR3 is 13 residues long. Germline assignment: CDR1 SGHAT and CDR2 FQNNGV. The V end was cut by 2 bases, the J end by 5 bases, with 10 bases between. The CDR3 sequence: CASSLYTSHEQYF. The CDR3 DNA reads as TGTGCCAGCAGCTTATATACGTCCCACGAGCAGTACTTC.

This sequence joins TRBV3-1 and TRBJ2-1, with TRBD2 matching 11 bases. After removal of 5 bases from V and 0 bases from J, the junction contained 6 bases not matched to a gene. In germline, CDR1 is LGHDT, CDR2 YNNKEL (reference sequence). CDR3 length: 17 amino acids. The CDR3 DNA reads as TGTGCCAGCAGCGTTGGGACTAGCGGAATCTCCTACAATGAGCAGTTCTTC. Its translation: CASSVGTSGISYNEQFF.

This clonotype was counted only a few times. The chain employs TRBV12-3 or TRBV12-4 and TRBJ2-1, with D perhaps matching TRBD1 (6 bases). This CDR3 comprises 12 residues. Trimming shortened V by 1 base and J by 12 bases, and 10 bases separated the two germline ends. The CDR3: CASSLGDTSQFF. CDR3 DNA: TGTGCCAGCAGTTTAGGGGACACATCGCAGTTCTTC.

This rearrangement joins TRBV20-1 to TRBJ2-6, with D possibly being TRBD1 or TRBD2 (7 bases each). This CDR3 spans 17 amino acids. Germline V gene lookup returns CDR1 DFQATT and CDR2 SNEGSKA (reference sequence). With 1 base removed from V and 2 bases from J, the gap between germline ends came to 15 bases. Written as DNA, the CDR3 is TGCAGTGCTAGAGCTGGGGGAGGGGGCCCTGGGGCCAACGTCCTGACTTTC. It yields the protein CSARAGGGGPGANVLTF.

This clonotype was picked up one time. The gene calls are TRBV7-3 and TRBJ2-3; D call uncertain. The CDR3 is 14 amino acids. Per germline, CDR1 SGHTA and CDR2 FQGTGA. V shed 3 bases and J shed 2 bases, with 9 bases lying between them. Here the CDR3 DNA reads TGTGCCAGCAGCTTTCTAGGGCTCACAGATACGCAGTATTTT. It codes for CASSFLGLTDTQYF.

The rearrangement uses TRBV11-2 and TRBJ2-1; TRBD2 aligns across 7 bases. V lost 6 bases, J lost 7 bases, and 9 bases stayed unmatched. The CDR3 has 14 amino acids. Germline V gene lookup returns CDR1 SGHAT and CDR2 FQNNGV. The CDR3 DNA follows: TGTGCCAGCAGGCCCCGGGCTAGCGGAAATGAGCAGTTCTTC. It specifies CASRPRASGNEQFF.

The table lists this clonotype with a few counts. A read error may explain this, as a much larger clone is one base away. CDR3: CASSFGRSSYYEQFF. CDR3 DNA sequence: TGTGCCAGCAGCTTCGGCAGGAGCTCCTACTATGAGCAGTTCTTC. The chain is built from TRBV7-2 and TRBJ2-1; no reliable D call. This CDR3 contains 15 residues. Germline V gene lookup returns CDR1 SGHTA and CDR2 FQGNSA.

The chain combines TRBV5-7 with TRBJ2-7; 9 bases line up with TRBD1. TRBV5-7 is known as an ORF, though its function is uncertain. V lost 0 bases to trimming and J lost 3 bases; unmatched junction nucleotides: 7. This CDR3 is built from 16 residues. Here the CDR3 reads CASSLAGTDRGYEQYF. In DNA form, the CDR3 reads TGTGCCAGCAGCTTGGCCGGAACGGACAGGGGCTACGAGCAGTACTTC.